The source of this T cell receptor beta chain is a study of T cells in Graves' hyperthyroidism and ophthalmopathy. Study at large: The initial diagnosis was the point when peripheral blood was collected, ahead of any treatment.

These patients, aged 18 to 65, had recently diagnosed hyperthyroidism lasting under 2 months. The germline V and J ends were trimmed by 5 bases and 1 base, with 21 bases remaining between them. The CDR3 consists of 17 residues. Amplification of TCR beta CDR3 regions was performed using RNA transcripts as template. RT-PCR in the first round (using the HTBI primer set) targeted the TCR CDR3. One entry per CDR3 protein, called by TCRdb with MiXCR from the multiplex PCR reads. The repertoire consists of hundreds of thousands of distinct CDR3 sequences, with around 39% occurring once and the leading ten covering around 10%.

This chain uses TRBV12-3 or TRBV12-4 with TRBJ2-7; possible D gene TRBD2, 6 bases. The origin of this receptor is a man younger than 35 with Graves' hyperthyroidism. What was sequenced was blood. CDR3 sequence reads: CASSPLGLAGYSYEQYF. The CDR3 nucleotides are TGTGCCAGCAGTCCGCTAGGATTGGCGGGGTATTCCTACGAGCAGTACTTC.